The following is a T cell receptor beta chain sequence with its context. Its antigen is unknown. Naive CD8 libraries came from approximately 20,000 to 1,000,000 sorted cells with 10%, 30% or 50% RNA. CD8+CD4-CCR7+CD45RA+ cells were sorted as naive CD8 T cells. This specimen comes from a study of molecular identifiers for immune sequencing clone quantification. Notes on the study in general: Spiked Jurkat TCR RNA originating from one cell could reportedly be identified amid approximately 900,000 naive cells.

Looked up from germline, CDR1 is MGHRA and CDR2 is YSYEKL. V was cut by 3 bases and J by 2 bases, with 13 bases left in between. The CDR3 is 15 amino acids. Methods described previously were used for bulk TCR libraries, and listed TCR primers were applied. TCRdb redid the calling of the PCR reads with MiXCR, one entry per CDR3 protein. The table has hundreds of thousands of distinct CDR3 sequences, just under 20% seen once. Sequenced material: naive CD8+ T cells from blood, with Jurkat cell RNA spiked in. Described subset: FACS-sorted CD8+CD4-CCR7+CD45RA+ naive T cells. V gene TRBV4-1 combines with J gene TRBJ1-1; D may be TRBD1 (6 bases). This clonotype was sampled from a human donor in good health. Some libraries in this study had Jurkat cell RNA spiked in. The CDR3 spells CASSQPPGANTEAFF. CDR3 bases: TGCGCCAGCAGCCAGCCCCCGGGGGCTAACACTGAAGCTTTCTTT.